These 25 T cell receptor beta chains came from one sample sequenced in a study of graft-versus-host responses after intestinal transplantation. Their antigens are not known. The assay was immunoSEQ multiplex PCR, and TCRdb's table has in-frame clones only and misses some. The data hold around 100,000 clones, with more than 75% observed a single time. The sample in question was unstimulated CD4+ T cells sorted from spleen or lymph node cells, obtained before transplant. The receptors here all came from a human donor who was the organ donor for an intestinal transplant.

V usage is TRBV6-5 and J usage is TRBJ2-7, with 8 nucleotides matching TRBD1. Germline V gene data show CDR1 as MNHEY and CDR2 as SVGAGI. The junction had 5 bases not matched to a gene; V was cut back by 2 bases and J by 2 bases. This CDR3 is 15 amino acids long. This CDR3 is CASSYLGQGPYEQYF. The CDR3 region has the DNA TGTGCCAGCAGTTACCTCGGACAGGGCCCCTACGAGCAGTACTTC.

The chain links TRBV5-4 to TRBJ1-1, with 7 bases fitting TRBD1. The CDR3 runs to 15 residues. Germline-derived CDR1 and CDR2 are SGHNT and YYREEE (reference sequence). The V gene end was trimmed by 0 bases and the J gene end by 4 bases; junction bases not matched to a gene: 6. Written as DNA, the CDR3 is TGTGCCAGCAGCTTGGTTGGGACAGTCAGCACTGAAGCTTTCTTT. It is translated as CASSLVGTVSTEAFF.

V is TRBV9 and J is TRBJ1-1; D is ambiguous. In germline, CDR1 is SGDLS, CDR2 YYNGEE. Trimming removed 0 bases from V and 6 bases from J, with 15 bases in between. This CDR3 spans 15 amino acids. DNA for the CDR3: TGTGCCAGCAGCGTAGTTCCAGGTGGAAATGCTGAAGCTTTCTTT. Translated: CASSVVPGGNAEAFF. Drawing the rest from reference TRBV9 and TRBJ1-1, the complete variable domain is DSGVTQTPKHLITATGQRVTLRCSPRSGDLSVYWYQQSLDQGLQFLIQYYNGEERAKGNILERFSAQQFPDLHSELNLSSLELGDSALYFCASSVVPGGNAEAFFGQGTRLTVV.

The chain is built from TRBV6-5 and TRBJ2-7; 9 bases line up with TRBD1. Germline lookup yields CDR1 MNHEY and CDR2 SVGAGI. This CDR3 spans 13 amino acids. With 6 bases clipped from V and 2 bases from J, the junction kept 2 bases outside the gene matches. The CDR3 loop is CASSRDRAYEQYF. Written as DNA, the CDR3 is TGTGCCAGCAGCCGGGACAGGGCCTACGAGCAGTACTTC.

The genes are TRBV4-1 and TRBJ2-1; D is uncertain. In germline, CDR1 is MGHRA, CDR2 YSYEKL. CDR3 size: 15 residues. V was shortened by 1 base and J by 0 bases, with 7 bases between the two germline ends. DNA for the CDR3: TGCGCCAGCAGCCAAGTGAGAAGCTCCTACAATGAGCAGTTCTTC. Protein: CASSQVRSSYNEQFF.

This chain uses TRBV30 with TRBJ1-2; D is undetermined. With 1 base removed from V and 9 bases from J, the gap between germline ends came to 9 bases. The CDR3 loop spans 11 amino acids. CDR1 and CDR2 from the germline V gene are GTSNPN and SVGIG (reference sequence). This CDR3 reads CAWSAARSYTF. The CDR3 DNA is TGTGCCTGGAGTGCGGCGCGGAGCTACACCTTC.

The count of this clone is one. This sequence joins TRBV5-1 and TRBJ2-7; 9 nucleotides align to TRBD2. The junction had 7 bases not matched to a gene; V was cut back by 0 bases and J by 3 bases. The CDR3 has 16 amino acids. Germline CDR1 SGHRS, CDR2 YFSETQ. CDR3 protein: CASSLAPGGGVYEQYF. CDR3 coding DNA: TGCGCCAGCAGCTTGGCCCCGGGCGGGGGGGTCTACGAGCAGTACTTC.

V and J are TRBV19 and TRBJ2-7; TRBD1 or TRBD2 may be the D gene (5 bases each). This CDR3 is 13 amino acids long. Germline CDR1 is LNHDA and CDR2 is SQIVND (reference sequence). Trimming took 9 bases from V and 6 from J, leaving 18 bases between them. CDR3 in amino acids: CASRDLGTFEQYF. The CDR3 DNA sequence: TGTGCCAGCCGGGACCTAGGTACGTTCGAGCAGTACTTC.

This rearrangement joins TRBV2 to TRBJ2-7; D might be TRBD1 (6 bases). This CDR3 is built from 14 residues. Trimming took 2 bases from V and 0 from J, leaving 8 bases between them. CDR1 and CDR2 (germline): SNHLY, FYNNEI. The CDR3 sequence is CASSEQGTSYEQYF. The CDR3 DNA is TGTGCCAGCAGTGAACAGGGGACCTCCTACGAGCAGTACTTC.

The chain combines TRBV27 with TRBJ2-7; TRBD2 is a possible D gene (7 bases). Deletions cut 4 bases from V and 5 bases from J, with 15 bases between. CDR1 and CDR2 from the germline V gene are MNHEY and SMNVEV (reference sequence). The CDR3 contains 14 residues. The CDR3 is CASSSRGGLHEQYF. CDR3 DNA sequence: TGTGCCAGCAGTTCTCGCGGGGGCCTACACGAGCAGTACTTC.

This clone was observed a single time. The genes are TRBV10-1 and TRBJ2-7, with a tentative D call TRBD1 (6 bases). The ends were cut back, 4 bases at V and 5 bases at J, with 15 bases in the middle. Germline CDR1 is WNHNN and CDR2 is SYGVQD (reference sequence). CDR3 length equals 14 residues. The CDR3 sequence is CASSGQTGLNEQYF. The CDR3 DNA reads TGCGCCAGCAGTGGACAGACAGGTTTAAACGAGCAGTACTTC.

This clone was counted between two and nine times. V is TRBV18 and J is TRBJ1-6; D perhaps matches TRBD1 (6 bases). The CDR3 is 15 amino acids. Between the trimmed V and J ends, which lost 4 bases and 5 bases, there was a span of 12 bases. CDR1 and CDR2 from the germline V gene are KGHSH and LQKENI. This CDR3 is CASSLRTADNSPLHF. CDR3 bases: TGTGCCAGCTCACTGCGGACAGCAGATAATTCACCCCTCCACTTT.

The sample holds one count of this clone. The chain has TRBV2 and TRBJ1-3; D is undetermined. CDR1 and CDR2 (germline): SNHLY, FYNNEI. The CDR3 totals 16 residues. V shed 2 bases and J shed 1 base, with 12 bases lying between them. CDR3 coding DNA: TGTGCCAGCAGTGAATCCGTTCGGAGGTCTGGAAACACCATATATTTT. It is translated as CASSESVRRSGNTIYF.

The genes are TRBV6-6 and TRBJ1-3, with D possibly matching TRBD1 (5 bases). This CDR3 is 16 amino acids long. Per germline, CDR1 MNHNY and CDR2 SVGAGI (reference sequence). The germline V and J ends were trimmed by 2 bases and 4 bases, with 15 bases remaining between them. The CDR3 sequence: CASSYGQGDGGNTIYF. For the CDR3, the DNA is TGTGCCAGCAGTTACGGGCAGGGTGATGGCGGAAACACCATATATTTT.

The CDR3 DNA follows: TGTGCCAGCAGCTTGAGCCCGCCCGGGGTCCGGGACTCTGGGGCCAACGTCCTGACTTTC. Its protein is CASSLSPPGVRDSGANVLTF. The rearrangement uses TRBV7-3 and TRBJ2-6, with D perhaps matching TRBD2 (5 bases). CDR1 and CDR2 (germline): SGHTA, FQGTGA. The CDR3 consists of 20 residues. Trimming removed 3 bases at V and 0 bases at J, with 21 bases between.

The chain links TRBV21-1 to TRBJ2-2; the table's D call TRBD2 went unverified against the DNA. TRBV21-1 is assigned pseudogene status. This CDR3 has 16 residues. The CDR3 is CASSKGASYGTGELFF. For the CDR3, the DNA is TGTGCCAGCAGCAAAGGAGCCTCATACGGCACCGGGGAGCTGTTTTTT.

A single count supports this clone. In nucleotides, the CDR3 is TGTGCCAGCAGTGAATACGGGGGGGCCGGCTATAATTCACCCCTCCACTTT. This codes for CASSEYGGAGYNSPLHF. The V gene is TRBV6-1, the J gene TRBJ1-6; weak D call: TRBD1 (6 bases). V lost 2 bases, J lost 3 bases, and 14 bases lay in between. The CDR3 spans 17 residues. The germline V gene encodes CDR1 MNHNS and CDR2 SASEGT.

CDR3 in amino acids: CASSGINYEQYF. Here the CDR3 DNA reads TGTGCCAGCAGCGGGATTAACTACGAGCAGTACTTC. The V call is TRBV7-2, the J call TRBJ2-7; D remains ambiguous. Germline lookup yields CDR1 SGHTA and CDR2 FQGNSA. Deletions cut 5 bases from V and 3 bases from J, with 8 bases between. The CDR3 is made up of 12 amino acids.

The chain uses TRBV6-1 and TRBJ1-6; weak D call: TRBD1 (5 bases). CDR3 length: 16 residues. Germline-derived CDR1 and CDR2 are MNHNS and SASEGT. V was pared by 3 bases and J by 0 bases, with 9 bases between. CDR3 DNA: TGTGCCAGCAGTGAGGGGGTAAGCTCCTATAATTCACCCCTCCACTTT. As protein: CASSEGVSSYNSPLHF.

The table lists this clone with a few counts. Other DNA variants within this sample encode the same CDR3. The CDR3 sequence: CASSSGQGYGYTF. The CDR3 nucleotides read TGTGCCAGCAGTTCCGGACAGGGTTATGGCTACACCTTC. The chain is built from TRBV6-1 and TRBJ1-2; 8 bases fit TRBD1. This CDR3 contains 13 residues. Germline V gene lookup returns CDR1 MNHNS and CDR2 SASEGT. The V segment lost 5 bases and the J segment 5 bases; nucleotides outside the gene matches: 4.

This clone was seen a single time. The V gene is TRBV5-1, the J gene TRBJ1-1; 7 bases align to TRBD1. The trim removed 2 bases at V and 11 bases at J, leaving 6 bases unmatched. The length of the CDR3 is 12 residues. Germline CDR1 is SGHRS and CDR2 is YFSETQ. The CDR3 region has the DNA TGCGCCAGCAGCTTTGACAGGGATCGGGCTTTCTTT. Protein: CASSFDRDRAFF.

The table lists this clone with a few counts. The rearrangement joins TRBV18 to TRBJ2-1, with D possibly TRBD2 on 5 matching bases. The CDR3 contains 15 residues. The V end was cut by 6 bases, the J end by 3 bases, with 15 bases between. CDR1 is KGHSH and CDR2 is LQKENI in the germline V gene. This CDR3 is CASSVGAHNYNEQFF. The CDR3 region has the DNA TGTGCCAGCTCCGTGGGAGCACACAACTACAATGAGCAGTTCTTC.

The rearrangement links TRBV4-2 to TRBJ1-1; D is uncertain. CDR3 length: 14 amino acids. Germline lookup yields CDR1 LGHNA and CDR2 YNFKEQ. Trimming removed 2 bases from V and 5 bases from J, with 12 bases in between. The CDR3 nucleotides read TGTGCCAGCAGCCAACTTCCAGGATCAACTGAAGCTTTCTTT. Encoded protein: CASSQLPGSTEAFF.

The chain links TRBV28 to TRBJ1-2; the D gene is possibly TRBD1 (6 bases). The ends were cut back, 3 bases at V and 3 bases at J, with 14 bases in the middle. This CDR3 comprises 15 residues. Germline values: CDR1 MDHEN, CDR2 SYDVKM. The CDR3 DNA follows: TGTGCCAGCAGTTTTCCGGGGGCCTATGACTATGGCTACACCTTC. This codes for CASSFPGAYDYGYTF.

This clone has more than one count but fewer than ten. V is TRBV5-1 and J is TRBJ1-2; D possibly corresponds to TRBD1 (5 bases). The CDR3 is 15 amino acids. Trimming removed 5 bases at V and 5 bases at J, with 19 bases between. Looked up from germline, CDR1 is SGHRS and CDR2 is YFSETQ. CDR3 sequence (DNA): TGCGCCAGCAGGATACAGGTGAACTGGATTTATGGCTACACCTTC. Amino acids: CASRIQVNWIYGYTF.